Each of the 18 T cell receptor beta chains below was sequenced from the same sample in a study of blood T cell repertoires in COVID-19. Here immunoSEQ multiplex PCR was the method, and the copy in TCRdb shows in-frame clones only, minus some. The sample includes 300,000 to 450,000 clones, over 75% seen only once; the top ten take about 2.3%. Source material: peripheral blood. Receptors were obtained from a woman aged 55 to 70 with COVID-19, enrolled during active disease.

The rearrangement links TRBV24-1 to TRBJ1-4, with a tentative D call TRBD1 (5 bases). Germline values: CDR1 KGHDR, CDR2 SFDVKD. The V and J ends lost 4 bases and 2 bases respectively, with 16 bases between them. This CDR3 region has 17 residues. The CDR3 coding sequence is TGTGCCACCAGTGAGCCCTCCCCAGGGAGGACTAATGAAAAACTGTTTTTT. Amino acids: CATSEPSPGRTNEKLFF.

The chain combines TRBV28 with TRBJ2-1; 12 nucleotides align to TRBD1. After removal of 7 bases from V and 9 bases from J, the junction contained 13 bases not matched to a gene. The V gene's germline CDR1 is MDHEN and CDR2 SYDVKM. The CDR3 has 16 amino acids. This CDR3 reads CASTSPGQGALGEQFF. The CDR3 region has the DNA TGTGCCAGCACCTCACCGGGACAGGGGGCCTTGGGTGAGCAGTTCTTC. Looking up the rest from reference TRBV28 and TRBJ2-1 gives the full variable domain: DVKVTQSSRYLVKRTGEKVFLECVQDMDHENMFWYRQDPGLGLRLIYFSYDVKMKEKGDIPEGYSVSREKKERFSLILESASTNQTSMYLCASTSPGQGALGEQFFGPGTRLTVL.

The V call is TRBV19, the J call TRBJ2-1; 12 bases are a match to TRBD2. The CDR3 is made up of 15 amino acids. Germline V gives CDR1 LNHDA, CDR2 SQIVND (reference sequence). V shed 4 bases, J shed 5 bases, and the junction held 3 bases outside the gene matches. The CDR3 here is CASSRTSGVHNEQFF. CDR3 coding DNA: TGTGCCAGTAGTAGGACTAGCGGGGTCCACAATGAGCAGTTCTTC.

The V gene is TRBV24-1, the J gene TRBJ2-2; 7 bases are shared with TRBD2. The CDR3 length is 17 residues. With 0 bases clipped from V and 3 bases from J, the junction kept 6 bases outside the gene matches. Germline CDR1 and CDR2: KGHDR and SFDVKD. CDR3 residues: CATSDLRLAGDTGELFF. The CDR3 bases are TGTGCCACCAGTGATTTGCGTCTTGCGGGAGACACCGGGGAGCTGTTTTTT.

The genes are TRBV4-1 and TRBJ1-6, with D uncertain. Germline V lookup: CDR1 MGHRA, CDR2 YSYEKL. V lost 4 bases and J lost 2, with 12 bases in between. The CDR3 loop spans 16 amino acids. CDR3 nucleotide sequence: TGCGCCAGCAGCCCTTTGCAGGCAACCTATAATTCACCCCTCCACTTT. Protein: CASSPLQATYNSPLHF.

Concerning this clone: This CDR3 is also generated by other DNA sequences in the sample. CDR3 in amino acids: CASSLGLSTDTQYF. In DNA, the CDR3 is TGTGCCAGCAGCTTGGGCTTATCTACAGATACGCAGTATTTT. This chain connects TRBV7-9 to TRBJ2-3; D not certain. CDR3 length: 14 amino acids. With 3 bases removed from V and 3 bases from J, the gap between germline ends came to 10 bases. Germline lookup yields CDR1 SEHNR and CDR2 FQNEAQ (reference sequence).

V gene TRBV7-9 combines with J gene TRBJ2-2; 9 bases are a match to TRBD1. The CDR3 is 15 amino acids. The germline V gene encodes CDR1 SEHNR and CDR2 FQNEAQ (reference sequence). V trimming: 5 bases; J trimming: 6 bases; junction bases outside the gene matches: 7. The CDR3 spells CASSPGTGLAGELFF. DNA of the CDR3: TGTGCCAGCAGCCCCGGGACAGGGTTAGCCGGGGAGCTGTTTTTT. Drawing the rest from reference TRBV7-9 and TRBJ2-2, the complete variable domain is DTGVSQNPRHKITKRGQNVTFRCDPISEHNRLYWYRQTLGQGPEFLTYFQNEAQLEKSRLLSDRFSAERPKGSFSTLEIQRTEQGDSAMYLCASSPGTGLAGELFFGEGSRLTVL.

This chain connects TRBV7-9 to TRBJ1-2; maybe TRBD1 (6 bases). The V gene lost 1 base and the J gene lost 4 bases, with 10 bases spanning the gap. Germline CDR1 reads SEHNR; CDR2 reads FQNEAQ (reference sequence). The CDR3 is made up of 14 amino acids. CDR3 protein: CASSLDSGAYGYTF. DNA for the CDR3: TGTGCCAGCAGCTTAGACTCAGGGGCCTATGGCTACACCTTC.

The V and J genes are TRBV4-1 and TRBJ2-2; the D gene is possibly TRBD2 (7 bases). The CDR3 is made up of 15 amino acids. The ends were cut back, 6 bases at V and 0 bases at J, with 11 bases in the middle. Per the germline V gene, CDR1 is MGHRA and CDR2 is YSYEKL. CDR3 region: CASRRGGANTGELFF. In DNA, the CDR3 is TGCGCCAGCAGGAGGGGGGGAGCGAACACCGGGGAGCTGTTTTTT.

As for this clone: Distinct nucleotide sequences in the sample also encode this CDR3. The chain employs TRBV9 and TRBJ1-1; D ambiguous. Per germline, CDR1 SGDLS and CDR2 YYNGEE. This CDR3 region has 12 residues. V lost 0 bases and J 5 bases, leaving 5 bases between the germline ends. CDR3 amino acids: CASSVGGTEAFF. The CDR3 coding sequence is TGTGCCAGCAGCGTAGGCGGTACTGAAGCTTTCTTT.

Only one count was recorded for this clone. This chain joins TRBV19 and TRBJ2-2, with D hard to call. The CDR3 spans 14 residues. V was pared by 0 bases and J by 6 bases, with 8 bases between. Germline CDR1 reads LNHDA; CDR2 reads SQIVND (reference sequence). This CDR3 is CASSIDLLPGELFF. The CDR3 DNA reads as TGTGCCAGTAGTATAGATCTTCTCCCCGGGGAGCTGTTTTTT.

This chain joins TRBV29-1 and TRBJ2-5; D may be TRBD2 (6 bases). V lost 4 bases and J lost 5, with 11 bases in between. The germline CDR1 and CDR2 sequences are SQVTM and ANQGSEA. The CDR3 covers 12 residues. CDR3: CSVAWGRETQYF. CDR3 coding DNA: TGCAGCGTTGCTTGGGGGAGGGAGACCCAGTACTTC.

Worth noting for this clone: The same CDR3 arises from other DNA sequences in this sample as well. CDR3 nucleotide sequence: TGCGCCAGCAGCTCCGGACAGCCTAATGAAAAACTGTTTTTT. This codes for CASSSGQPNEKLFF. This chain joins TRBV5-1 and TRBJ1-4; maybe TRBD1 (6 bases). This CDR3 spans 14 amino acids. V lost 3 bases to trimming and J lost 3 bases, with 9 bases between them. Germline assignment: CDR1 SGHRS and CDR2 YFSETQ. Combining the CDR3 with reference TRBV5-1 and TRBJ1-4 gives the whole variable domain KAGVTQTPRYLIKTRGQQVTLSCSPISGHRSVSWYQQTPGQGLQFLFEYFSETQRNKGNFPGRFSGRQFSNSRSEMNVSTLELGDSALYLCASSSGQPNEKLFFGSGTQLSVL.

This sequence joins TRBV4-1 and TRBJ2-7, with 9 bases fitting TRBD2. Trimming at V came to 2 bases and at J to 0 bases, leaving 8 bases not matched to a gene. The germline CDR1 and CDR2 sequences are MGHRA and YSYEKL. The CDR3 has 17 residues. CDR3 in DNA: TGCGCCAGCAGCCAAAAAGGGCTAGCGGGGACCTCCTACGAGCAGTACTTC. This encodes CASSQKGLAGTSYEQYF.

This chain joins TRBV7-6 and TRBJ2-2, with 10 bases lining up with TRBD2. Germline CDR1 reads SGHVS; CDR2 reads FNYEAQ. V lost 7 bases to trimming and J lost 6 bases; unmatched junction nucleotides: 8. This CDR3 has 15 amino acids. In DNA form, the CDR3 reads TGTGCCAGCAAGCGCCTAGCGGGGGAGGCCGGGGAGCTGTTTTTT. Its protein is CASKRLAGEAGELFF.

The rearrangement uses TRBV6-5 and TRBJ1-4, with D possibly matching TRBD1 (5 bases). Trimming removed 5 bases from V and 8 bases from J, with 18 bases in between. The length of the CDR3 is 15 residues. Germline V CDR1 and CDR2: MNHEY, SVGAGI. The CDR3 coding sequence is TGTGCCAGCAGTAGACAGCCTTCTAACCTGGAAAAACTGTTTTTT. Translated, it gives CASSRQPSNLEKLFF.

The chain recombines TRBV6-1 with TRBJ2-6, with D uncertain. This CDR3 has 15 residues. CDR1 is MNHNS and CDR2 is SASEGT in the germline V gene. The V and J ends lost 3 bases and 2 bases respectively, with 8 bases between them. The CDR3 sequence: CASSEELAGANVLTF. Written as DNA, the CDR3 is TGTGCCAGCAGTGAGGAGTTAGCTGGGGCCAACGTCCTGACTTTC.

This clone was seen more than once but under ten times. This chain's CDR3 is CASSLRTGVLLTF. The CDR3, as DNA: TGTGCCAGCAGCTTGCGGACAGGGGTGCTGCTCACCTTC. V and J are TRBV5-5 and TRBJ1-2, with TRBD1 matching 9 bases. The CDR3 sequence is 13 residues long. CDR1 SGHKS and CDR2 YYEKEE come from the germline V gene (reference sequence). V shed 1 base and J 13 bases; nucleotides not matched to a gene: 8.